This T cell receptor (beta chain) was retrieved from a study of T-cell reconstitution after alpha-beta-depleted transplantation in children. Whole-study findings and limits: Several hundred graft clones that had expanded were reportedly the source of alpha-beta T cells about two months after transplant. Surviving recipient T cells and thymic progenitors produced the high day-60 TCRbeta diversity seen in some patients. T-cell counts and diversity at one year post-transplant came mainly from newly produced T cells.

Unique molecular identifiers were built into the TCRbeta library. From the PCR reads, TCRdb called clonotypes with MiXCR, one entry per CDR3 protein. The sample lists about a million distinct CDR3 sequences; about 29% were seen once. Germline lookup yields CDR1 LNHNV and CDR2 YYDKDF (reference sequence). V gave up 3 bases and J gave up 10 bases, with 22 bases separating them. The CDR3 covers 16 residues. About this clonotype itself: The antigen is unknown.

The sequences come from PBMCs, mostly from graft donor cells, collected 360 days after TCRalphabeta/CD19-depleted stem cell transplant. The TCR originated in a boy in the first two years of life who had a stem cell transplant for SCID, so the T cells may come from the graft donor. The chain couples TRBV15 to TRBJ2-1; TRBD1 is a possible D gene (6 bases). CDR3 protein: CATSRSLGNRVSEQFF. The CDR3 nucleotides are TGTGCCACCAGCAGGTCCTTAGGGAACAGGGTAAGCGAGCAGTTCTTC.